This T cell receptor (beta chain) was sequenced in a study of T cell responses to AZD1222 COVID-19 vaccine. Comment on this clone: No antigen is known for it.

Study results and caveats: The CD4 TCRs associated with vaccination extended across spike and predominated at 160-218 and 743-854.

The table came from immunoSEQ multiplex PCR; TCRdb's copy has only in-frame clones and leaves some out. Here the sample spans about 140,000 clones, about 89% being singletons. In germline, CDR1 is LNHDA, CDR2 SQIVND (reference sequence). J gave up 5 bases and V 3 bases, and 13 bases lay outside the gene matches. The CDR3 runs 18 residues. The chain employs TRBV19 and TRBJ1-5; 10 bases line up with TRBD1. This TCR was recovered from an adult in good health. The input for sequencing was peripheral blood, taken on day 0 of AZD1222 vaccination. CDR3 sequence (DNA): TGTGCCAGTAGTATGACAGGGGGCGCAGTAATTTTCGATCAGCCCCAGCATTTT. This codes for CASSMTGGAVIFDQPQHF.